The 10 T cell receptor beta chains listed next were all sequenced from one sample in a study of blood T cells in healthy people across ages. PCR was performed a second time for about 6 to 11 cycles using a sample-barcoded 5' primer and a J-beta primer mix. TCRdb itself ran the 5' RACE reads through MiXCR, one entry per CDR3 protein. Altogether approximately 1,000,000 distinct CDR3 sequences are present, 35% to 40% being singletons, with the ten largest covering around 13%. The specimen sequenced was blood. The receptor source for this set is a man aged 18 to 29 in good health.

This chain links TRBV3-1 with TRBJ1-1; 7 bases are shared with TRBD1. This CDR3 spans 16 amino acids. Germline trimming cut 3 bases from V and 0 bases from J; bases unmatched to any gene: 7. Per germline, CDR1 LGHDT and CDR2 YNNKEL (reference sequence). The CDR3 region is CASSQRGPALNTEAFF. The CDR3 coding sequence is TGTGCCAGCAGCCAGAGGGGGCCGGCTCTGAACACTGAAGCTTTCTTT.

This chain connects TRBV12-3 or TRBV12-4 to TRBJ1-1; D may be TRBD1 (5 bases). V was trimmed by 5 bases and J by 5 bases, leaving 15 bases between them. The CDR3 length is 14 residues. CDR3 bases: TGTGCCAGCAGTCAGACCGACCGGGGGACTGAAGCTTTCTTT. It translates to CASSQTDRGTEAFF.

This clonotype was detected only a few times. V and J are TRBV10-3 and TRBJ2-3, with TRBD2 matching over 10 bases. Unmatched junction bases numbered 7, after V lost 1 base and J lost 0 bases. The CDR3 sequence is 18 residues long. Looked up from germline, CDR1 is ENHRY and CDR2 is SYGVKD. DNA of the CDR3: TGTGCCATCAGTGAGTACGGGACTAGCGTTGGGAGCACAGATACGCAGTATTTT. It specifies CAISEYGTSVGSTDTQYF.

This clonotype was observed a few times. The chain joins TRBV2 to TRBJ2-3; TRBD1 is a possible D gene (5 bases). The ends were cut back, 10 bases at V and 4 bases at J, with 15 bases in the middle. CDR3 length: 13 amino acids. CDR1 SNHLY and CDR2 FYNNEI come from the germline V gene. The CDR3 region has the DNA TGTGCCAACCTTGGGGCCGTGGCAGATACGCAGTATTTT. Its translation is CANLGAVADTQYF. Filled out from reference TRBV2 and TRBJ2-3, the complete variable domain reads EPEVTQTPSHQVTQMGQEVILRCVPISNHLYFYWYRQILGQKVEFLVSFYNNEISEKSEIFDDQFSVERPDGSNFTLKIRSTKLEDSAMYFCANLGAVADTQYFGPGTRLTVL.

This clonotype was counted a few times. The chain joins TRBV28 to TRBJ1-2, with 7 bases fitting TRBD1. CDR1 and CDR2 (germline): MDHEN, SYDVKM. Trimming removed 5 bases from V and 6 bases from J; junction bases left unmatched: 6. The CDR3 consists of 13 residues. The CDR3 here is CASSTRGNNGYTF. CDR3 sequence (DNA): TGTGCCAGCAGTACCAGGGGGAACAATGGCTACACCTTC.

CDR3 loop: CASRRTDQETQYF. DNA for the CDR3: TGTGCCAGCAGAAGGACAGACCAAGAGACCCAGTACTTC. This chain uses TRBV6-2 or TRBV6-3 with TRBJ2-5; tentatively, D is TRBD1 (6 bases). Germline lookup yields CDR1 MNHEY and CDR2 SVGEGT. CDR3 size: 13 residues. Trimming left V 6 bases short and J 0 bases short, with 8 bases between.

This clonotype was observed a few times. The rearrangement joins TRBV12-3 or TRBV12-4 to TRBJ1-4; D is possibly TRBD1 (5 bases). V gave up 6 bases and J gave up 5 bases, with 10 bases separating them. The CDR3 loop spans 13 amino acids. The chain's CDR3 is CASSARGNEKLFF. DNA of the CDR3: TGTGCCAGCAGCGCAAGGGGCAATGAAAAACTGTTTTTT.

The J gene is TRBJ1-2, the V gene TRBV29-1; 8 positions agree with TRBD1. The V gene's germline CDR1 is SQVTM and CDR2 ANQGSEA. With 6 bases clipped from V and 0 bases from J, the junction kept 6 bases outside the gene matches. The CDR3 is 14 residues long. CDR3 bases: TGCAGCGTCGACAGGGGTGAAGCTAACTATGGCTACACCTTC. It codes for CSVDRGEANYGYTF. Full variable domain (rest looked up from reference TRBV29-1 and TRBJ1-2): SAVISQKPSRDICQRGTSLTIQCQVDSQVTMMFWYRQQPGQSLTLIATANQGSEATYESGFVIDKFPISRPNLTFSTLTVSNMSPEDSSIYLCSVDRGEANYGYTFGSGTRLTVV.

This clonotype was observed many times. The chain recombines TRBV6-5 with TRBJ1-2; D is unclear. CDR1 is MNHEY and CDR2 is SVGAGI in the germline V gene. The CDR3 runs to 13 residues. Trimming took off 6 bases at V and 0 bases at J, with 8 bases between the two ends. CDR3 amino acids: CASSPGTNYGYTF. CDR3 bases: TGTGCCAGCAGCCCGGGCACTAACTATGGCTACACCTTC.

This sequence joins TRBV2 and TRBJ2-3; D is perhaps TRBD2 (5 bases). CDR1 is SNHLY and CDR2 is FYNNEI in the germline V gene. The CDR3 has 15 amino acids. Trimming took off 4 bases at V and 1 base at J, with 12 bases between the two ends. CDR3 sequence: CASSGWTGGTDTQYF. The DNA for the CDR3 is TGTGCCAGCAGTGGGTGGACTGGCGGCACAGATACGCAGTATTTT.